This T cell receptor beta chain was observed in a study of cytomegalovirus exposure and HLA in healthy donors. Study details: Early released data had around 89 million unique TCRs, all coming from HLA-typed donors. The study's findings and limits: V segments that were indistinguishable, TRBV6-2 and TRBV6-3 among them, were omitted from analysis. Among TCR sequences, most were rare, though some public TCRs appeared in many donors. Likely technical artifact: a cluster of highly shared sequence variants.

The study ran its PCR with 60 Vbeta and 13 Jbeta primers. The table came from immunoSEQ multiplex PCR; TCRdb's copy has only in-frame clones and leaves some out. The table has around 150,000 clones, 83% seen once; the top ten hold less than 5%. The junction had 13 bases not matched to a gene; V was cut back by 5 bases and J by 7 bases. The CDR3 runs to 17 residues. Germline V gene lookup returns CDR1 MDHEN and CDR2 SYDVKM. This clone is a singleton in its sample. Its antigen remains unidentified. The specimen sequenced was PBMCs. The source is a man in his fifties or sixties in good health and CMV-seropositive. The chain couples TRBV28 to TRBJ2-2; 10 positions agree with TRBD2. The CDR3: CASSLLGLAGADGELFF. In nucleotides, the CDR3 is TGTGCCAGCAGTCTCCTGGGGCTAGCGGGGGCCGACGGGGAGCTGTTTTTT.